This T cell receptor beta chain originates from a study of shared clonotypes between healthy human individuals. About the research overall: There were three CD4 naive, three CD4 memory, two CD8 naive and one CD8 memory plates per donor. Study results and limitations: Approximately 4.9% of naive CD4 clonotypes were shared across a handful of donors.

CDR3 length: 14 residues. Germline lookup yields CDR1 SNHLY and CDR2 FYNNEI. V gave up 6 bases and J gave up 0 bases, with 11 bases separating them. This clone was detected once. The antigen is unknown. The data were produced by immunoSEQ multiplex PCR, yet TCRdb's version contains in-frame clones alone and is incomplete. The sample includes approximately 2.4 million clones, under 97% of them seen just once. The rearrangement joins TRBV2 to TRBJ1-1; D uncertain. Sequencing used naive CD4+ T cells sorted from blood. Subset indicated: CD45RA+ positively selected. This receptor was obtained from a man between 18 and 29 years old in good health. CDR3 residues: CASSGEAVNTEAFF. Written as DNA, the CDR3 is TGTGCCAGCAGCGGGGAGGCAGTGAACACTGAAGCTTTCTTT.